The T cell receptor (beta chain) under discussion was sequenced for a study of response to subunit inactivated influenza vaccine. The CDR3 runs to 15 residues. V was trimmed by 2 bases and J by 3 bases, leaving 15 bases between them. Germline loops: CDR1 DFQATT, CDR2 SNEGSKA (reference sequence). This clonotype was detected ten times or more. Its cognate antigen is unknown. TCRdb fed the RT-PCR reads into MiXCR, producing one record per CDR3 protein. The table records hundreds of thousands of distinct CDR3 sequences, around 13% of them present only once. Findings of the study overall: New T cells are recruited in small numbers by each seasonal influenza vaccination, according to the authors' suggestion.

This chain joins TRBV20-1 and TRBJ2-3; D is unresolved. This specimen consisted of PBMCs from blood, obtained approximately 15 days before vaccination. This TCR came from a man aged 45-65 years who received an inactivated influenza vaccine. CDR3 sequence (DNA): TGCAGTGCTAGATCGGCTACTCGCTGGACAGATACGCAGTATTTT. Encoded protein: CSARSATRWTDTQYF.